This T cell receptor beta chain stems from a study of T cells in localized non-small cell lung cancer. Note on this clone: What it recognizes is unknown.

Overall study findings and caveats: Only one tumor region was sequenced, so heterogeneity remains possible. Among the top 100 tumor clones, a median about 52 appeared in adjacent lung.

V was cut by 1 base and J by 2 bases, with 9 bases left in between. The CDR3 extends over 15 amino acids. Germline values: CDR1 LGHNA, CDR2 YSLEER. The assay was immunoSEQ multiplex PCR, and TCRdb's table has in-frame clones only and misses some. Of approximately 89,000 clones in the sample, 80% are singletons; the top ten hold about 19%. The sequence was collected from a man between 40 and 70 years old with stage II squamous cell lung carcinoma. The starting material was PBMCs, obtained before any cancer treatment. This chain uses TRBV4-3 with TRBJ1-3; TRBD1 is a possible D gene (5 bases). CDR3 sequence: CASSQVSGPGNTIYF. DNA for the CDR3: TGCGCCAGCAGCCAAGTATCAGGGCCTGGAAACACCATATATTTT.